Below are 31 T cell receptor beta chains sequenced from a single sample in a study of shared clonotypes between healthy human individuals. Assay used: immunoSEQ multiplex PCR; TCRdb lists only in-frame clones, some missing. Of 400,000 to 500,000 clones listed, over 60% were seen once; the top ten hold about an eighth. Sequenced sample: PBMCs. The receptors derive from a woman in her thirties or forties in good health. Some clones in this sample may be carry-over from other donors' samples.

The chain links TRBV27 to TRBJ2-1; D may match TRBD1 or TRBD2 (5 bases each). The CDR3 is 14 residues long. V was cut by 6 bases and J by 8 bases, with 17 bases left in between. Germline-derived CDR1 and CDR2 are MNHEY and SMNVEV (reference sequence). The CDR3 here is CASRTGPLRDEQFF. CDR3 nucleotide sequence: TGTGCCAGCAGGACGGGACCGCTAAGGGATGAGCAGTTCTTC.

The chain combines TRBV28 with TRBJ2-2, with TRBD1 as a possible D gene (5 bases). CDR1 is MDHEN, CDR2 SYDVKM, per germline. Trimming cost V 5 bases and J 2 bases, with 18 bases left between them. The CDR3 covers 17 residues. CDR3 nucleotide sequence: TGTGCCAGCAGTCCACTAAGTATCAGGGCAAACACCGGGGAGCTGTTTTTT. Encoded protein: CASSPLSIRANTGELFF. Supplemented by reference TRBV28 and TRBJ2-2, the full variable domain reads DVKVTQSSRYLVKRTGEKVFLECVQDMDHENMFWYRQDPGLGLRLIYFSYDVKMKEKGDIPEGYSVSREKKERFSLILESASTNQTSMYLCASSPLSIRANTGELFFGEGSRLTVL.

The CDR3 coding sequence is TGCAGCGTGCTTTTCGACACAAGTAAAGCTTTCTTT. As protein: CSVLFDTSKAFF. The chain links TRBV29-1 to TRBJ1-1; no clear D. V lost 6 bases and J lost 9, with 17 bases in between. The CDR3 has 12 amino acids. Germline V lookup: CDR1 SQVTM, CDR2 ANQGSEA.

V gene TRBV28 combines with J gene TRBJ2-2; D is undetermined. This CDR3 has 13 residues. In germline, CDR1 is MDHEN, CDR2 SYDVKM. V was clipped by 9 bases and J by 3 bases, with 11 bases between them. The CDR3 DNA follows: TGTGCCAGTAGCCGGCGATACACCGGGGAGCTGTTTTTT. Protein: CASSRRYTGELFF.

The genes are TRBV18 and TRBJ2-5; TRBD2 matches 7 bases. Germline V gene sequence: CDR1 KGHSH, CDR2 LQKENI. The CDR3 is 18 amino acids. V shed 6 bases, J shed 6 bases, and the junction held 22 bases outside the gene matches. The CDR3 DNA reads TGTGCCAGCTCCCGAATCGAACAGCGGGACCTTTCCGGAAAGACCCAGTACTTC. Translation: CASSRIEQRDLSGKTQYF.

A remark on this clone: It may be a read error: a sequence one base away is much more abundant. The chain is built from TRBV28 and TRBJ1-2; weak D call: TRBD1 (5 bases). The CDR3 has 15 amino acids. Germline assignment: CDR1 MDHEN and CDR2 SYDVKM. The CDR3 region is CASSPYRDGLNGHTF. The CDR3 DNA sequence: TGTGCCAGCAGTCCTTACCGGGACGGCCTAAATGGCCACACCTTC.

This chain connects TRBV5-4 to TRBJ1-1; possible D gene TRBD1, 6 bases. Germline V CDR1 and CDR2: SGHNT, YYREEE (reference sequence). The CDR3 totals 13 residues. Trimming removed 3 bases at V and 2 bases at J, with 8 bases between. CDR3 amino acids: CASSSDSNTEAFF. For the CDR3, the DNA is TGTGCCAGCAGCTCGGACAGCAACACTGAAGCTTTCTTT.

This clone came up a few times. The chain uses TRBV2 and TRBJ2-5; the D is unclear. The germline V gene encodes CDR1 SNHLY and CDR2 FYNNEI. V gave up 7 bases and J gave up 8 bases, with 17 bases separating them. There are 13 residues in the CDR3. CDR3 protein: CASKFSSPGTQYF. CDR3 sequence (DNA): TGTGCCAGCAAATTTTCCTCTCCAGGAACCCAGTACTTC.

CDR3 in DNA: TGTGCCAGCAGTTATAGGACAGAGGGTCCCTACGAGCAGTACTTC. It yields the protein CASSYRTEGPYEQYF. This chain connects TRBV27 to TRBJ2-7, with D maybe TRBD1 (6 bases). V dropped 4 bases and J dropped 2 bases, with 15 bases sitting between them. The CDR3 length is 15 residues. CDR1 is MNHEY, CDR2 SMNVEV, per germline (reference sequence).

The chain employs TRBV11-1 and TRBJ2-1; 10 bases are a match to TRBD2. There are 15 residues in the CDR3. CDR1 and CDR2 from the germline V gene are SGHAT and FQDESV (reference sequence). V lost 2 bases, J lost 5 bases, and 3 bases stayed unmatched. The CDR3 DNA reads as TGTGCCAGCAGCTTAACTAGCGGGAATGACAATGAGCAGTTCTTC. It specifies CASSLTSGNDNEQFF.

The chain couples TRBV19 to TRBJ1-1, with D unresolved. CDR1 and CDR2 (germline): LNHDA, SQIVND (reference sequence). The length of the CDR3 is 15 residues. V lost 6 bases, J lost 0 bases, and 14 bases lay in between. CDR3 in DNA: TGTGCCAGTAGGGGTAGTCGGGAAGTGAACACTGAAGCTTTCTTT. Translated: CASRGSREVNTEAFF.

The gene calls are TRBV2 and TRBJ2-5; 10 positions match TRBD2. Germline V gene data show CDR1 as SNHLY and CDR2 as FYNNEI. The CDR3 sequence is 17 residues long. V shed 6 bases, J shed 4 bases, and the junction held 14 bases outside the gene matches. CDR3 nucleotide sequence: TGTGCCAGCAGGCGTAGTCTAGCGGGAGACGGTCGAGAGACCCAGTACTTC. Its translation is CASRRSLAGDGRETQYF. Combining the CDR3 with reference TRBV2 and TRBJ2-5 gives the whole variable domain EPEVTQTPSHQVTQMGQEVILRCVPISNHLYFYWYRQILGQKVEFLVSFYNNEISEKSEIFDDQFSVERPDGSNFTLKIRSTKLEDSAMYFCASRRSLAGDGRETQYFGPGTRLLVL.

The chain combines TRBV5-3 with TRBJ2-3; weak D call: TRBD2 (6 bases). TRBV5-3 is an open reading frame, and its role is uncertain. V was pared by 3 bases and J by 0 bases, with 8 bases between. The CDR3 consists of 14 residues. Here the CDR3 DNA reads TGTGCCAGAAGCTGGGAGGACAGCACAGATACGCAGTATTTT. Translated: CARSWEDSTDTQYF.

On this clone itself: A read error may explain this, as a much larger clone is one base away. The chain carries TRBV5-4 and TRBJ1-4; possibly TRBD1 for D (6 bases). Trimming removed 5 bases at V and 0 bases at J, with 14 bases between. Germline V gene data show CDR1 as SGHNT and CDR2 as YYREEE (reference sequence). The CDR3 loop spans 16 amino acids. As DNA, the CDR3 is TGTGCCAGCAGAACCGGACAGCGCTCAACTAATGAAAAACTGTTTTTT. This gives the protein CASRTGQRSTNEKLFF.

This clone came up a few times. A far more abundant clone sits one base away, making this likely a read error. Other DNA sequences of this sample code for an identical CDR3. The CDR3, as DNA: TGTGCCTGGAGCCTTGGACAGAAAAAGAACACTGAAGCCTTCTTT. This sequence encodes CAWSLGQKKNTEAFF. The gene calls are TRBV30 and TRBJ1-1; maybe TRBD1 (6 bases). Germline V gene data show CDR1 as GTSNPN and CDR2 as SVGIG (reference sequence). The CDR3 is made up of 15 amino acids.

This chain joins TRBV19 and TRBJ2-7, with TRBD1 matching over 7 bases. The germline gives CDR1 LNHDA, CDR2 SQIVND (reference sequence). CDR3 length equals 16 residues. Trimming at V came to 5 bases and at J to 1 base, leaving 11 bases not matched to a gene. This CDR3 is CASSDETGTGSYEQYF. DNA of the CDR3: TGTGCCAGTAGTGATGAGACAGGGACGGGATCCTACGAGCAGTACTTC.

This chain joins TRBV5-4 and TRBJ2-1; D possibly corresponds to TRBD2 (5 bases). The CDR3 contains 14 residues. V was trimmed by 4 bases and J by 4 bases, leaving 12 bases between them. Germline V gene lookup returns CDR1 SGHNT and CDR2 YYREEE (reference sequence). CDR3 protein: CASSLGLGYNEQFF. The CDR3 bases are TGTGCCAGCAGCCTCGGACTCGGATACAATGAGCAGTTCTTC.

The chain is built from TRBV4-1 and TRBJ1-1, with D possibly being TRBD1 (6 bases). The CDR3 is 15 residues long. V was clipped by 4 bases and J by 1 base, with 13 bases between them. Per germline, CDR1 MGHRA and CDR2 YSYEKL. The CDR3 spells CASSLPGTPNTEAFF. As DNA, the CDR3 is TGCGCCAGCAGCCTCCCTGGGACACCGAACACTGAAGCTTTCTTT.

The CDR3 loop reads CASKGTGGTEAFF. CDR3 bases: TGTGCCAGCAAGGGGACAGGGGGGACTGAAGCTTTCTTT. The chain links TRBV2 to TRBJ1-1, with 11 bases aligning to TRBD1. From germline, CDR1 is SNHLY and CDR2 FYNNEI. V lost 7 bases and J lost 5; bases outside the gene matches: 3. There are 13 residues in the CDR3. Filled out from reference TRBV2 and TRBJ1-1, the complete variable domain reads EPEVTQTPSHQVTQMGQEVILRCVPISNHLYFYWYRQILGQKVEFLVSFYNNEISEKSEIFDDQFSVERPDGSNFTLKIRSTKLEDSAMYFCASKGTGGTEAFFGQGTRLTVV.

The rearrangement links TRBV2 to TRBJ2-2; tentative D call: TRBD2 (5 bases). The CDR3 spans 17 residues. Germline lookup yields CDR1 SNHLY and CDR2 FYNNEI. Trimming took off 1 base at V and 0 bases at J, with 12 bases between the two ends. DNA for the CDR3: TGTGCCAGCAGTGAAGAAAGCGGTATCGCGAACACCGGGGAGCTGTTTTTT. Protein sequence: CASSEESGIANTGELFF.

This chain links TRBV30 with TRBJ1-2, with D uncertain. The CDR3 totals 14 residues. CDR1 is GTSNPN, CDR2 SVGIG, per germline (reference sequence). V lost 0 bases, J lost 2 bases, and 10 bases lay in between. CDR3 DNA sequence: TGTGCCTGGAGTGTTTGGGGAACCAACTATGGCTACACCTTC. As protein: CAWSVWGTNYGYTF.

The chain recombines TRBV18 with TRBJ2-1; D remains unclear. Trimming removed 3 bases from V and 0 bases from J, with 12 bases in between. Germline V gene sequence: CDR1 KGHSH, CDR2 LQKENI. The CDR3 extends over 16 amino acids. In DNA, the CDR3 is TGTGCCAGCTCACCGCTGGCGGTGAGCTCCTACAATGAGCAGTTCTTC. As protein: CASSPLAVSSYNEQFF.

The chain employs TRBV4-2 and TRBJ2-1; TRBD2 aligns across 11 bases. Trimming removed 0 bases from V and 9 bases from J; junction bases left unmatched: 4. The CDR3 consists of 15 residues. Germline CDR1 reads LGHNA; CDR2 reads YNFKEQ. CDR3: CASSQETSGSSEQFF. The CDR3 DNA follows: TGTGCCAGCAGCCAAGAAACTAGCGGGAGTAGTGAGCAGTTCTTC.

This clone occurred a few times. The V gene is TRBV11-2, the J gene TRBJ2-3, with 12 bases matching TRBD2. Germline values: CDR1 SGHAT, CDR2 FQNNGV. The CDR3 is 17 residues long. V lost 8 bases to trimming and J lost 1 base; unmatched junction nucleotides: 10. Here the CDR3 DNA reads TGTGCCAGCCGACTAGCGGGAGTAAGGGGGGGCACAGATACGCAGTATTTT. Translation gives CASRLAGVRGGTDTQYF.

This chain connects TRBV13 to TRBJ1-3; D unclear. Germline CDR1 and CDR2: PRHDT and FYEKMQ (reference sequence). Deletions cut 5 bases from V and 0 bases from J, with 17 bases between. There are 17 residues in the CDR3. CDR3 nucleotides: TGTGCCAGCAGCCAAATTTTCCCAGTGAGCTCTGGAAACACCATATATTTT. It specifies CASSQIFPVSSGNTIYF.

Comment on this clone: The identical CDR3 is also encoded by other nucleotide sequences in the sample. The CDR3: CASSLGPNQPQHF. In DNA, the CDR3 is TGTGCCAGCAGCTTAGGCCCCAATCAGCCCCAGCATTTT. The V call is TRBV7-2, the J call TRBJ1-5; the D is unclear. The V end lost 1 base, the J end lost 3 bases, and 4 bases lay between the germline ends. Germline V gene data show CDR1 as SGHTA and CDR2 as FQGNSA. The CDR3 totals 13 residues. Drawing the rest from reference TRBV7-2 and TRBJ1-5, the complete variable domain is GAGVSQSPSNKVTEKGKDVELRCDPISGHTALYWYRQSLGQGLEFLIYFQGNSAPDKSGLPSDRFSAERTGGSVSTLTIQRTQQEDSAVYLCASSLGPNQPQHFGDGTRLSIL.

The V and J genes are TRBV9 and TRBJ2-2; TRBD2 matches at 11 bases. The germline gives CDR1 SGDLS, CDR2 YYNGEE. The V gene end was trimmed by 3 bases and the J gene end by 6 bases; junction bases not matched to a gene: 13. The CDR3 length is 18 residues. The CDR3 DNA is TGTGCCAGCAGCGGTGTGGGACTAGCGGAAGACTTCCCCGGGGAGCTGTTTTTT. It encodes CASSGVGLAEDFPGELFF. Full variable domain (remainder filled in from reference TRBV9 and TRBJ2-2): DSGVTQTPKHLITATGQRVTLRCSPRSGDLSVYWYQQSLDQGLQFLIQYYNGEERAKGNILERFSAQQFPDLHSELNLSSLELGDSALYFCASSGVGLAEDFPGELFFGEGSRLTVL.

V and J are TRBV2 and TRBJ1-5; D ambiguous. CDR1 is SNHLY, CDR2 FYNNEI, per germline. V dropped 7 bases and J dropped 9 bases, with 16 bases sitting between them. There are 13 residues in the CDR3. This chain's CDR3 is CASNGVSRGPQHF. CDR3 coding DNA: TGTGCCAGCAATGGTGTGAGCCGGGGGCCCCAGCATTTT. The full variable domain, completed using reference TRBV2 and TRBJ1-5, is EPEVTQTPSHQVTQMGQEVILRCVPISNHLYFYWYRQILGQKVEFLVSFYNNEISEKSEIFDDQFSVERPDGSNFTLKIRSTKLEDSAMYFCASNGVSRGPQHFGDGTRLSIL.

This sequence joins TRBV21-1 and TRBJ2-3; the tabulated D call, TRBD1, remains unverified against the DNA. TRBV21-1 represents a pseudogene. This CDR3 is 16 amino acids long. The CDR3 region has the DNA TGTGCCAGCAGCAAAGGAAGGACAGGGTGCACAGATACGCAGTATTTT. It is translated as CASSKGRTGCTDTQYF.

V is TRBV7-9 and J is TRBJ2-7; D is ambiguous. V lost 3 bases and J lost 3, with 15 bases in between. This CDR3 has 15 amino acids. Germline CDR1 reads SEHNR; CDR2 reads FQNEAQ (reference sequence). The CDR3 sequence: CASSLAVGVVYEQYF. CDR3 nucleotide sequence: TGTGCCAGCAGCTTGGCCGTGGGTGTCGTCTACGAGCAGTACTTC.

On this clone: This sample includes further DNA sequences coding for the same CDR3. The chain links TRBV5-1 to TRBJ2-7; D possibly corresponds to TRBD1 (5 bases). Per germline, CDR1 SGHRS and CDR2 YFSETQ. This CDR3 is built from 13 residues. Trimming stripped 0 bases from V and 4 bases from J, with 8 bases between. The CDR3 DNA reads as TGCGCCAGCAGCTTGGCCTCAGGGTACGAGCAGTACTTC. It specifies CASSLASGYEQYF.